This TCR beta chain was sequenced in a study of cytomegalovirus exposure and HLA in healthy donors. Across the study: Samples from HLA-typed donors yielded approximately 80 million unique TCRs in an early data release.

This PCR relied on a set of 60 Vbeta primers and 13 Jbeta primers. This table comes from immunoSEQ multiplex PCR, and its TCRdb copy is limited to in-frame clones, with some not included. The sample carries approximately 150,000 clones, approximately 80% recorded once. This clonotype was obtained from a man aged 18-30 years in good health and CMV-seropositive. The sequencing sample was made of PBMCs.

In DNA, the CDR3 is TGTGCCAGCAGCCCACCGGGGACAGGGTACACCGGGGAGCTGTTTTTT. This sequence encodes CASSPPGTGYTGELFF. The genes are TRBV7-9 and TRBJ2-2, with 9 bases identical to TRBD1. CDR3 length: 16 residues. The ends lost 5 bases at V and 3 bases at J; junction bases unmatched: 7. Looked up from germline, CDR1 is SEHNR and CDR2 is FQNEAQ (reference sequence).